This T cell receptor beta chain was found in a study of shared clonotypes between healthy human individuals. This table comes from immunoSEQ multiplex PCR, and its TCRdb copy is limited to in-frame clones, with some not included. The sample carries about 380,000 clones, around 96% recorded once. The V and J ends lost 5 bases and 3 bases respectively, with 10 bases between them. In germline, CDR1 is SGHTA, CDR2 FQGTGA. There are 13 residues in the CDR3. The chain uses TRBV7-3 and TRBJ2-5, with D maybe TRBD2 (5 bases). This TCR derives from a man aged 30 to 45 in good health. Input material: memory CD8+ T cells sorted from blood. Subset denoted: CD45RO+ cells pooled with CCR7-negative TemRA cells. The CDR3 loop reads CASSRDVEETQYF. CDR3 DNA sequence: TGTGCCAGCAGCCGGGATGTGGAAGAGACCCAGTACTTC.